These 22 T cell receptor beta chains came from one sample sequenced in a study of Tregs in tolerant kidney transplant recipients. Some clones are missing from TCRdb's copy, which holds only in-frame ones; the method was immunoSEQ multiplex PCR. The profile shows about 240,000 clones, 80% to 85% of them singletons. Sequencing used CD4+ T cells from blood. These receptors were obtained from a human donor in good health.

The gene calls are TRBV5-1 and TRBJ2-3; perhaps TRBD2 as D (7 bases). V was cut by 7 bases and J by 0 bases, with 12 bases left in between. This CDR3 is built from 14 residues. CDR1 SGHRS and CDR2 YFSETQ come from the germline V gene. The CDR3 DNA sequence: TGCGCCAGCCTTAGGGGGGGAAGCACAGATACGCAGTATTTT. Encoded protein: CASLRGGSTDTQYF.

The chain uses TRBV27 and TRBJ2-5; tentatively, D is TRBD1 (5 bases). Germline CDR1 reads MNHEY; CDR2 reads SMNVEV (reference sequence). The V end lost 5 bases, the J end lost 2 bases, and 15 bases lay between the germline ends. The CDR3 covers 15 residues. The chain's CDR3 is CASSRSRGGQETQYF. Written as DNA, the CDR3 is TGTGCCAGCAGTCGATCAAGGGGTGGGCAAGAGACCCAGTACTTC.

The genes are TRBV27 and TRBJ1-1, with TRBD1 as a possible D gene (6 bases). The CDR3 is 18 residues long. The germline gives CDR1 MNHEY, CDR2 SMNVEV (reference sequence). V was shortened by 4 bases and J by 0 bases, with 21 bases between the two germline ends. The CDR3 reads CASSSVLGALRLNTEAFF. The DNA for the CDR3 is TGTGCCAGCAGTTCCGTCCTGGGGGCTCTCAGGTTGAACACTGAAGCTTTCTTT.

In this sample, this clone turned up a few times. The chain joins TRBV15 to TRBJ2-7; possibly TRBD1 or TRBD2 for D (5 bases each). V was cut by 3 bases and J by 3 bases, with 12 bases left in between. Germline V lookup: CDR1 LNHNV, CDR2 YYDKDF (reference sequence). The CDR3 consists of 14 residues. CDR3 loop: CATSRAGTRYEQYF. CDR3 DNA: TGTGCCACCAGCAGGGCCGGGACCCGCTACGAGCAGTACTTC. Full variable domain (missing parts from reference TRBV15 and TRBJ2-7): DAMVIQNPRYQVTQFGKPVTLSCSQTLNHNVMYWYQQKSSQAPKLLFHYYDKDFNNEADTPDNFQSRRPNTSFCFLDIRSPGLGDTAMYLCATSRAGTRYEQYFGPGTRLTVT.

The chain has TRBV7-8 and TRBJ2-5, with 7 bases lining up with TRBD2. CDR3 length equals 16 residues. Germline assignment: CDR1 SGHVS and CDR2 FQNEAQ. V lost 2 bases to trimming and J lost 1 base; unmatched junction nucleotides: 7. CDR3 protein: CASSLSLADTQETQYF. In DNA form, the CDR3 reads TGTGCCAGCAGCTTATCCCTAGCGGACACCCAAGAGACCCAGTACTTC.

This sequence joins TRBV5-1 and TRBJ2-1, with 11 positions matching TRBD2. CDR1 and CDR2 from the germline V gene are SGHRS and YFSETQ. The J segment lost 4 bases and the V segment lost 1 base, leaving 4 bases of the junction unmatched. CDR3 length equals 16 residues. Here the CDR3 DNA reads TGCGCCAGCAGCTTGAGGTTAGCGGGAGGGTACAATGAGCAGTTCTTC. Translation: CASSLRLAGGYNEQFF. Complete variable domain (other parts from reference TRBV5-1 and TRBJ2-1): KAGVTQTPRYLIKTRGQQVTLSCSPISGHRSVSWYQQTPGQGLQFLFEYFSETQRNKGNFPGRFSGRQFSNSRSEMNVSTLELGDSALYLCASSLRLAGGYNEQFFGPGTRLTVL.

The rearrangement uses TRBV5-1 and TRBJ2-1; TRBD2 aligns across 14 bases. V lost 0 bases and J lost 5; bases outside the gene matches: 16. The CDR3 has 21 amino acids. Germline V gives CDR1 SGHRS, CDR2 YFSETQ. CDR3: CASSLEGGAGLAGAVHNEQFF. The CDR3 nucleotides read TGCGCCAGCAGCTTGGAAGGGGGAGCGGGACTAGCGGGAGCAGTCCACAATGAGCAGTTCTTC. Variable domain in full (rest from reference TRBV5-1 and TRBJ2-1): KAGVTQTPRYLIKTRGQQVTLSCSPISGHRSVSWYQQTPGQGLQFLFEYFSETQRNKGNFPGRFSGRQFSNSRSEMNVSTLELGDSALYLCASSLEGGAGLAGAVHNEQFFGPGTRLTVL.

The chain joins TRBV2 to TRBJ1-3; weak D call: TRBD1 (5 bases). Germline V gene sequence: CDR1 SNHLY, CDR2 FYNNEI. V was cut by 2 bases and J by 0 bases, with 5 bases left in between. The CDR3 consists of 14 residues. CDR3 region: CASSEQGSGNTIYF. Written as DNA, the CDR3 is TGTGCCAGCAGTGAACAGGGCTCTGGAAACACCATATATTTT.

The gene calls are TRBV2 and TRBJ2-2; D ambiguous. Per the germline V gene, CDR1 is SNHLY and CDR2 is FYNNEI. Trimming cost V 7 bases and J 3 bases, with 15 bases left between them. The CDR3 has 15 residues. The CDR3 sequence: CASMSAIVYTGELFF. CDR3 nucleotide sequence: TGTGCCAGCATGTCAGCGATCGTATACACCGGGGAGCTGTTTTTT.

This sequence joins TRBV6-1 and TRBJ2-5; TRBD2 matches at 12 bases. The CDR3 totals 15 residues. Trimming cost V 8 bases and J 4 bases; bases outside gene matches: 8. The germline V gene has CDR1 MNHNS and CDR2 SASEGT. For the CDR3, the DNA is TGTGCCAGCCAGCTAGCGGGAGGGGTACCAGAGACCCAGTACTTC. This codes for CASQLAGGVPETQYF.

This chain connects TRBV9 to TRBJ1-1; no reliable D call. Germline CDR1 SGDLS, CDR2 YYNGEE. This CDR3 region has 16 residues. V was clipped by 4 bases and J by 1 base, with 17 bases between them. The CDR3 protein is CASSFQPDSRNTEAFF. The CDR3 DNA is TGTGCCAGCAGCTTCCAACCAGATTCAAGGAACACTGAAGCTTTCTTT.

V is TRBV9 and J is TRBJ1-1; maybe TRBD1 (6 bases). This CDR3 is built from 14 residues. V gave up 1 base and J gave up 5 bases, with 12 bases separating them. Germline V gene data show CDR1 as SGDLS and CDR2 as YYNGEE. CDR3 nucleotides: TGTGCCAGCAGCGTACGGGGGGCGCGGACTGAAGCTTTCTTT. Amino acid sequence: CASSVRGARTEAFF.

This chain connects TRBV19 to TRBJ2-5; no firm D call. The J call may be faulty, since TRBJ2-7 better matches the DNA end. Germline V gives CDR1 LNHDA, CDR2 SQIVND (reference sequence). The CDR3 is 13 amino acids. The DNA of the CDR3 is TGTGCCAGTACCAATCCACCCTCTTACGAGCAGTACTTC. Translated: CASTNPPSYEQYF.

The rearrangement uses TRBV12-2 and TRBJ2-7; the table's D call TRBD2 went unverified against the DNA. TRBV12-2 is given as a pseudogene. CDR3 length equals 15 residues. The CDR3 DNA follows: TGTGCAAGTCGCTTAGGCCCTAGCGCCCTGTACGAGCAGTACTTC. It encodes CASRLGPSALYEQYF.

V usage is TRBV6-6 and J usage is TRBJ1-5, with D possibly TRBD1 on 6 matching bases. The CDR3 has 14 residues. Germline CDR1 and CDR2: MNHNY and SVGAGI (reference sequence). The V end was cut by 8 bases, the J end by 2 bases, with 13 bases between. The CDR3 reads CASSSQGGNQPQHF. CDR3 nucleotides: TGTGCCAGCTCCTCACAGGGAGGCAATCAGCCCCAGCATTTT.

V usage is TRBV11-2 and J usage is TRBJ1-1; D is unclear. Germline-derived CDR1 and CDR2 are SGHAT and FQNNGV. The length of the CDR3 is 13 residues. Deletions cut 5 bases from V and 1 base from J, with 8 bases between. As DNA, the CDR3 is TGTGCCAGCAGCGTACACACGAACACTGAAGCTTTCTTT. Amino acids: CASSVHTNTEAFF.

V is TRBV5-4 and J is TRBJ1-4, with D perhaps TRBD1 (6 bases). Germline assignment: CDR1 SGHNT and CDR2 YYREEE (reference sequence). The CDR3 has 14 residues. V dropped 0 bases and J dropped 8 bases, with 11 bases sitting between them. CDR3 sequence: CASSLGGTWEKLFF. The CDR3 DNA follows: TGTGCCAGCAGCTTGGGCGGGACATGGGAAAAACTGTTTTTT. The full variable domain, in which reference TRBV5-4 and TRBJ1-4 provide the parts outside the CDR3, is ETGVTQSPTHLIKTRGQQVTLRCSSQSGHNTVSWYQQALGQGPQFIFQYYREEENGRGNFPPRFSGLQFPNYSSELNVNALELDDSALYLCASSLGGTWEKLFFGSGTQLSVL.

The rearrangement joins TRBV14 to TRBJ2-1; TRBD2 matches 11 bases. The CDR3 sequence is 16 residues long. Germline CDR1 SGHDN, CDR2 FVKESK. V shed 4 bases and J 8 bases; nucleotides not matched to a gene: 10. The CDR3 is CASSPLGTSGSYEQFF. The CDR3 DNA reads TGTGCCAGCAGCCCCCTAGGAACTAGCGGGAGCTATGAGCAGTTCTTC.

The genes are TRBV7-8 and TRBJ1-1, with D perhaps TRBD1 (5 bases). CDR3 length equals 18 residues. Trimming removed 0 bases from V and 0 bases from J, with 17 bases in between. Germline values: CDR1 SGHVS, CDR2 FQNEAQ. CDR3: CASSLAGGAPTLNTEAFF. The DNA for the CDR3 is TGTGCCAGCAGCTTAGCAGGAGGGGCCCCAACACTGAACACTGAAGCTTTCTTT.

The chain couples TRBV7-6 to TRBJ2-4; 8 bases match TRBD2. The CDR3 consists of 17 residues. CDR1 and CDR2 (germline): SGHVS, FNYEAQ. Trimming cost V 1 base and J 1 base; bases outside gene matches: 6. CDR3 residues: CASSLVSGSGAKNIQYF. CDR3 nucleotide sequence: TGTGCCAGCAGCTTAGTGAGCGGGAGTGGGGCCAAAAACATTCAGTACTTC.

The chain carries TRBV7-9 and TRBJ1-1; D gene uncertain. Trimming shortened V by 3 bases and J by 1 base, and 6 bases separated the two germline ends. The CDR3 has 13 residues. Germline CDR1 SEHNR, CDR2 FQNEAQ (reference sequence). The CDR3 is CASSFDENTEAFF. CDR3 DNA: TGTGCCAGCAGCTTCGACGAGAACACTGAAGCTTTCTTT.

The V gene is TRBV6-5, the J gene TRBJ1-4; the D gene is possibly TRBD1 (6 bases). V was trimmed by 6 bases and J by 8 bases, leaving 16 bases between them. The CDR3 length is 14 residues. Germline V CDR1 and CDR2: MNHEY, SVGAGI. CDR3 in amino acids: CASSENRVGEKLFF. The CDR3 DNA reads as TGTGCCAGCAGCGAAAACAGGGTAGGGGAAAAACTGTTTTTT.